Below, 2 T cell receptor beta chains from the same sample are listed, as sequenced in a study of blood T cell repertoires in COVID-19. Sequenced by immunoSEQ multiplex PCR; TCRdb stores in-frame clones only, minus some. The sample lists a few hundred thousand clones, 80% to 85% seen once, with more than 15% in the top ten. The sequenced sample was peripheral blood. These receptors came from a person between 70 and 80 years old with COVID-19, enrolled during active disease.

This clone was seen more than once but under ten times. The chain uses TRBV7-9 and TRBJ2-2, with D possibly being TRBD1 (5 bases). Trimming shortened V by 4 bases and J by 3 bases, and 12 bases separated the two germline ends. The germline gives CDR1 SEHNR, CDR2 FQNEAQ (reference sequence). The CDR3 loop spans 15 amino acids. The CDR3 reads CASSSDSPHTGELFF. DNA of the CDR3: TGTGCCAGCAGCTCCGACAGCCCCCACACCGGGGAGCTGTTTTTT.

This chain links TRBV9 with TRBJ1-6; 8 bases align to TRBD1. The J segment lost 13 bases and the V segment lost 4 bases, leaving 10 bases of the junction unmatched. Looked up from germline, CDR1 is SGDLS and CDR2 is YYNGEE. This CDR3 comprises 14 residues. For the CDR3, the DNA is TGTGCCAGCAGCCCACGGACAGGGTTATCGCCCCTCCACTTT. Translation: CASSPRTGLSPLHF.